Presented here are 2 T cell receptor beta chains from one specimen sequenced in a study of blood T cell repertoires in COVID-19. Assay used: immunoSEQ multiplex PCR; TCRdb lists only in-frame clones, some missing. The table shows 210,000 or so clones, with more than 85% occurring only once. Source material: peripheral blood. These receptors all come from a middle-aged man with active or convalescent COVID-19.

This clone was observed a handful of times. J is TRBJ1-1 and V is TRBV6-5, with 7 bases fitting TRBD1. V dropped 4 bases and J dropped 3; count of bases not matched to a gene: 5. CDR1 and CDR2 from the germline V gene are MNHEY and SVGAGI. The CDR3 covers 14 residues. Here the CDR3 reads CASSSRDRDTEAFF. DNA for the CDR3: TGTGCCAGCAGTTCCCGGGACAGAGACACTGAAGCTTTCTTT.

This clone was seen only a few times. The gene calls are TRBV10-2 and TRBJ1-1; D is possibly TRBD1 (5 bases). Germline-derived CDR1 and CDR2 are WSHSY and SAAADI. Trimming took off 10 bases at V and 4 bases at J, with 13 bases between the two ends. The CDR3 loop spans 12 amino acids. The CDR3: CATSGRGTEAFF. In nucleotides, the CDR3 is TGCGCCACCTCAGGGAGGGGCACTGAAGCTTTCTTT.